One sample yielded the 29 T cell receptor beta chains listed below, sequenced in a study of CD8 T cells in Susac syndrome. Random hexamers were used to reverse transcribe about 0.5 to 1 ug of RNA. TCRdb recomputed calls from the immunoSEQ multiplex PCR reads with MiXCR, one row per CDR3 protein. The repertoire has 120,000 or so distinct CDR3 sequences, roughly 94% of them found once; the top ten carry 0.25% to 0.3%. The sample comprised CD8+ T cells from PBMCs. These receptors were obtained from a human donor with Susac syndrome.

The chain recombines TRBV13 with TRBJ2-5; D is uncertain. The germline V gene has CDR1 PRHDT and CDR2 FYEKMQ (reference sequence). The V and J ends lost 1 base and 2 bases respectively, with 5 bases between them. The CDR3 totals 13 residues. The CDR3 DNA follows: TGTGCCAGCAGCTTAGAGGTACAAGAGACCCAGTACTTC. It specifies CASSLEVQETQYF. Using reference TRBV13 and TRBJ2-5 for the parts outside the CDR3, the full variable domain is AAGVIQSPRHLIKEKRETATLKCYPIPRHDTVYWYQQGPGQDPQFLISFYEKMQSDKGSIPDRFSAQQFSDYHSELNMSSLELGDSALYFCASSLEVQETQYFGPGTRLLVL.

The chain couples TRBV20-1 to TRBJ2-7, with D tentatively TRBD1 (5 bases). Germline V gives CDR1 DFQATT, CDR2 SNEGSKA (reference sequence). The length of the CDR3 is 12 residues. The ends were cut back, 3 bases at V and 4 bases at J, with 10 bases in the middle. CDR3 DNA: TGCAGTGCTAGTCAGGGTTCGTACGAGCAGTACTTC. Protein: CSASQGSYEQYF.

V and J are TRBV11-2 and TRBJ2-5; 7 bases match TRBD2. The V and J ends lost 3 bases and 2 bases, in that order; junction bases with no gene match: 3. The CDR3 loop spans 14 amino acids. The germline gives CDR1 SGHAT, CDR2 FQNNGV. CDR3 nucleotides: TGTGCCAGCAGCTTTCCTAGCGGACAAGAGACCCAGTACTTC. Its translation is CASSFPSGQETQYF.

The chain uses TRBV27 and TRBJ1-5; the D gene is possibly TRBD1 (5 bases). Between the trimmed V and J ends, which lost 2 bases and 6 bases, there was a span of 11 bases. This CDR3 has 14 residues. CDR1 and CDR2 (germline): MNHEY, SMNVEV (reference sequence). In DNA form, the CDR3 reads TGTGCCAGCAGTTTAAAAGCAGGGAGTCAGCCCCAGCATTTT. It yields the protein CASSLKAGSQPQHF.

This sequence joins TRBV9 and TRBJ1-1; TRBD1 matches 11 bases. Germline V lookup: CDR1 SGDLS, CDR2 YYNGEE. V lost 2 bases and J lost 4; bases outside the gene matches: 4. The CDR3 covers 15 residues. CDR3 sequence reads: CASSVGTGGGTEAFF. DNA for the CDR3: TGTGCCAGCAGCGTTGGGACAGGGGGTGGCACTGAAGCTTTCTTT.

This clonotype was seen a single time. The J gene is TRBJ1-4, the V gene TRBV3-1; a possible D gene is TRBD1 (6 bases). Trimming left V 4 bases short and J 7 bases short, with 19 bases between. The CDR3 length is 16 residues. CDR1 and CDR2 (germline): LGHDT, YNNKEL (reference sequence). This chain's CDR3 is CASSLSSGGPGEKLFF. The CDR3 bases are TGTGCCAGCAGCCTCTCCAGCGGGGGGCCGGGTGAAAAACTGTTTTTT.

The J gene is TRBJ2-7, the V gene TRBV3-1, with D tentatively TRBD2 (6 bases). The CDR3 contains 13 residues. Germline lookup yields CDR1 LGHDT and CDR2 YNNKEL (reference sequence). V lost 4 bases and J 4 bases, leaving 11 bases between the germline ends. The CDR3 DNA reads TGTGCCAGCAGCCTACAGGCGGGGTACGAGCAGTACTTC. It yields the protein CASSLQAGYEQYF.

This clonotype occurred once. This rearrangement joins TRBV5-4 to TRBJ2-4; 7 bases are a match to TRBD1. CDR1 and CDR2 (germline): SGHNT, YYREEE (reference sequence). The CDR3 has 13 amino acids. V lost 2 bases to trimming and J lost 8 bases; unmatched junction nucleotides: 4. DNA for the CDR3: TGTGCCAGCAGCTTCCAGGGGACAGACATTCAGTACTTC. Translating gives CASSFQGTDIQYF.

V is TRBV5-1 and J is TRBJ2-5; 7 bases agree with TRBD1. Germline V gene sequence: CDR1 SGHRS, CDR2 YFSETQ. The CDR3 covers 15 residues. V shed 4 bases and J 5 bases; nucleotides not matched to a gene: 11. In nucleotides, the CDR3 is TGCGCCAGCAGCAGGTTCGACAGGGTTGGGGAGACCCAGTACTTC. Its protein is CASSRFDRVGETQYF.

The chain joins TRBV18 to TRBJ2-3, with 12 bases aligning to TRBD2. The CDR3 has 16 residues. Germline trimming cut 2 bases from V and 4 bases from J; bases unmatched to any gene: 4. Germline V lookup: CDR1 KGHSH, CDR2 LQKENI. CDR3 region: CASSPSSGGASDTQYF. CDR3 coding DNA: TGTGCCAGCTCACCATCTAGCGGGGGGGCCTCAGATACGCAGTATTTT.

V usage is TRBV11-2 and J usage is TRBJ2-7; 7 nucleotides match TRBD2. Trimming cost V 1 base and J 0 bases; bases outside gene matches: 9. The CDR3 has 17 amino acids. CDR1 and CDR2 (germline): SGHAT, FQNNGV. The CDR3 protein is CASSLGGRAVYSYEQYF. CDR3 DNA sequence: TGTGCCAGCAGCTTAGGGGGGAGGGCGGTCTACTCCTACGAGCAGTACTTC.

The CDR3 protein is CASSGGQGNGYTF. CDR3 DNA sequence: TGTGCCAGCAGCGGGGGACAGGGGAATGGCTACACCTTC. The rearrangement joins TRBV9 to TRBJ1-2, with 10 nucleotides matching TRBD1. Germline V gene lookup returns CDR1 SGDLS and CDR2 YYNGEE. This CDR3 contains 13 residues. V was clipped by 3 bases and J by 6 bases; unmatched bases: 2.

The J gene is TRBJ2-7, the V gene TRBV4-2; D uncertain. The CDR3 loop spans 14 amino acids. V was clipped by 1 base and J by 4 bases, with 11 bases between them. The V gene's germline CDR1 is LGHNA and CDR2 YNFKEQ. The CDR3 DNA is TGTGCCAGCAGCCAAGCTCCACAATTATACGAGCAGTACTTC. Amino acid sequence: CASSQAPQLYEQYF.

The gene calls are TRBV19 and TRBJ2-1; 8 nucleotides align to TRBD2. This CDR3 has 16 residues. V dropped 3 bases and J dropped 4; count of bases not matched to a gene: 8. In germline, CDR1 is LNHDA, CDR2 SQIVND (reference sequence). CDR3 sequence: CASSIKSGGSYNEQFF. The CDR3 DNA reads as TGTGCCAGTAGTATCAAAAGCGGGGGCTCGTACAATGAGCAGTTCTTC.

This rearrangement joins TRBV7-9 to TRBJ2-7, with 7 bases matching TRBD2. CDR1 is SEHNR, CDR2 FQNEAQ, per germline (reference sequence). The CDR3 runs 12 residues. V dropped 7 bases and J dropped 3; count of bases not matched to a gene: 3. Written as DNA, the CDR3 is TGTGCCAGCACGTGGGGGGGCTACGAGCAGTACTTC. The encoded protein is CASTWGGYEQYF. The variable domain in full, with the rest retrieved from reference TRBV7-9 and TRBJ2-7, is DTGVSQNPRHKITKRGQNVTFRCDPISEHNRLYWYRQTLGQGPEFLTYFQNEAQLEKSRLLSDRFSAERPKGSFSTLEIQRTEQGDSAMYLCASTWGGYEQYFGPGTRLTVT.

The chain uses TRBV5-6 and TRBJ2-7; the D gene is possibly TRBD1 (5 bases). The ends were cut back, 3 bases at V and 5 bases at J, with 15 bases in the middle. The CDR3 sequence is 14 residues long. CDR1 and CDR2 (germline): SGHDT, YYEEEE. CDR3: CASSWQTVRDEQYF. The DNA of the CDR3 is TGTGCCAGCAGCTGGCAGACAGTTCGGGACGAGCAGTACTTC.

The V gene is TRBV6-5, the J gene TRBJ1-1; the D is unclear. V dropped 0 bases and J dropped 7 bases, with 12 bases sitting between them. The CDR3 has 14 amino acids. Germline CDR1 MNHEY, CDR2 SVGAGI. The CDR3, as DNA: TGTGCCAGCAGTTACTCAACGGCCCAGGTTGAAGCTTTCTTT. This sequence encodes CASSYSTAQVEAFF.

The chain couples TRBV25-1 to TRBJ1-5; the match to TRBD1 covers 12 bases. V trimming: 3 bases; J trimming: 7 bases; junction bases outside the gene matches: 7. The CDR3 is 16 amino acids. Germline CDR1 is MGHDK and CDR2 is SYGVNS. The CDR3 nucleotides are TGTGCCAGCAGTGAGAAGGGACAGGGGGCTGGCCAGCCCCAGCATTTT. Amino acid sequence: CASSEKGQGAGQPQHF.

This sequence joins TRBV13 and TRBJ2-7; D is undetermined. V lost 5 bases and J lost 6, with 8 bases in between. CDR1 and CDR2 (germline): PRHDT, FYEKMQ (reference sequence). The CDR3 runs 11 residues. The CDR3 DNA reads TGTGCCAGCAGCATAAGAGCCGAGCAGTACTTC. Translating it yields CASSIRAEQYF.

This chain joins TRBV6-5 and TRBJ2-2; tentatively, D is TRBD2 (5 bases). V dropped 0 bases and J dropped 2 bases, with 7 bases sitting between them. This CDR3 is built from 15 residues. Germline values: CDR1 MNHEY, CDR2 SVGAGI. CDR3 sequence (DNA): TGTGCCAGCAGTTACTCACGGGGTAACACCGGGGAGCTGTTTTTT. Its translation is CASSYSRGNTGELFF.

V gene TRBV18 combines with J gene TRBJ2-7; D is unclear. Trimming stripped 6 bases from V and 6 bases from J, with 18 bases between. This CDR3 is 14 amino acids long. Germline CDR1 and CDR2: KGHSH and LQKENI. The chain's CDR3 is CASSHQGLLSEQYF. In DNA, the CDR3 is TGTGCCAGCTCGCACCAAGGTCTACTAAGCGAGCAGTACTTC.

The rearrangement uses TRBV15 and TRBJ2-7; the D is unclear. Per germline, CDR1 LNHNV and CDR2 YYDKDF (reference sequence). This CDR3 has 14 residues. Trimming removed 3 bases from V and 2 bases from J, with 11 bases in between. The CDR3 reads CATSSDLGTYEQYF. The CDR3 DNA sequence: TGTGCCACCAGCAGTGATCTGGGTACCTACGAGCAGTACTTC.

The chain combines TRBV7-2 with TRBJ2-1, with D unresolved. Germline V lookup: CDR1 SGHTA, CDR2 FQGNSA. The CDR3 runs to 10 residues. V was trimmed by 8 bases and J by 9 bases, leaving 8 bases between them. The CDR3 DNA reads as TGTGCCAGCCGCGCAGGTGAGCAGTTCTTC. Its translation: CASRAGEQFF. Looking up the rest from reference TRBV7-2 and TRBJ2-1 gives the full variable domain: GAGVSQSPSNKVTEKGKDVELRCDPISGHTALYWYRQSLGQGLEFLIYFQGNSAPDKSGLPSDRFSAERTGGSVSTLTIQRTQQEDSAVYLCASRAGEQFFGPGTRLTVL.

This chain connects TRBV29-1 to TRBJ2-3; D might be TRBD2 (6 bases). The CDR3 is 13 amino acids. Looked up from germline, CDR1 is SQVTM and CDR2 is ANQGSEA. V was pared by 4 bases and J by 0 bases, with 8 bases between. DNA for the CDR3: TGCAGCGTTGTAACTAGCAGCACAGATACGCAGTATTTT. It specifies CSVVTSSTDTQYF.

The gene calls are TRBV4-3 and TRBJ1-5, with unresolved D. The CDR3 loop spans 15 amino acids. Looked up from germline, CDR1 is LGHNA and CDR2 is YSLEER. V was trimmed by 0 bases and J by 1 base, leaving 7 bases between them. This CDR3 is CASSQDQGSNQPQHF. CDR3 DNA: TGCGCCAGCAGCCAAGATCAAGGAAGCAATCAGCCCCAGCATTTT.

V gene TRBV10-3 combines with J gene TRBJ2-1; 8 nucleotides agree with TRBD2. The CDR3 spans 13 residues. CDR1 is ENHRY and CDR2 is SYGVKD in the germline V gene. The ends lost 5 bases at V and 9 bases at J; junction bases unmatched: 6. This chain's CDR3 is CAISQLLAGEQFF. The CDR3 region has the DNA TGTGCCATCAGTCAACTTCTAGCGGGTGAGCAGTTCTTC.

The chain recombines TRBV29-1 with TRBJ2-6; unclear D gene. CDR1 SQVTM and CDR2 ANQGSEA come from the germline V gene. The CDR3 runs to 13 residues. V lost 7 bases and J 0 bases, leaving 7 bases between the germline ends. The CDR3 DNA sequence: TGCAGCGCTGCGAACTCTGGGGCCAACGTCCTGACTTTC. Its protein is CSAANSGANVLTF.

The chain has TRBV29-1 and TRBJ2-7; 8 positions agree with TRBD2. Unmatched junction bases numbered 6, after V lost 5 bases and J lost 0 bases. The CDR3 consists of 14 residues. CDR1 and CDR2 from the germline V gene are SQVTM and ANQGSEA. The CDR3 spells CSVYERGSSYEQYF. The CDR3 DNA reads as TGCAGCGTTTATGAGCGGGGGAGCTCCTACGAGCAGTACTTC.

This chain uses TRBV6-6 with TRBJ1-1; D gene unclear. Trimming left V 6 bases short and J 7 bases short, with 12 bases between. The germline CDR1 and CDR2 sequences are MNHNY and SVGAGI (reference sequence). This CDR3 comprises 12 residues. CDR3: CASSGSFGEAFF. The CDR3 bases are TGTGCCAGCAGCGGCTCCTTTGGTGAAGCTTTCTTT.